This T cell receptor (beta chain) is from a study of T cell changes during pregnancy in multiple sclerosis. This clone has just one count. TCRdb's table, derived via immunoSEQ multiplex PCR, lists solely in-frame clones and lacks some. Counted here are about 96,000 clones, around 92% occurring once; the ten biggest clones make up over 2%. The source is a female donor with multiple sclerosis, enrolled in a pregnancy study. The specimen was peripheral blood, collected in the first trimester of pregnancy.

This chain's CDR3 is CASSWNRGGYGYTF. For the CDR3, the DNA is TGTGCCAGCAGCTGGAACAGGGGAGGCTATGGCTACACCTTC. V gene TRBV5-4 combines with J gene TRBJ1-2, with 7 bases identical to TRBD1. The V gene's germline CDR1 is SGHNT and CDR2 YYREEE (reference sequence). The CDR3 extends over 14 amino acids. J was trimmed by 4 bases and V by 3 bases; bases with no gene match: 6.